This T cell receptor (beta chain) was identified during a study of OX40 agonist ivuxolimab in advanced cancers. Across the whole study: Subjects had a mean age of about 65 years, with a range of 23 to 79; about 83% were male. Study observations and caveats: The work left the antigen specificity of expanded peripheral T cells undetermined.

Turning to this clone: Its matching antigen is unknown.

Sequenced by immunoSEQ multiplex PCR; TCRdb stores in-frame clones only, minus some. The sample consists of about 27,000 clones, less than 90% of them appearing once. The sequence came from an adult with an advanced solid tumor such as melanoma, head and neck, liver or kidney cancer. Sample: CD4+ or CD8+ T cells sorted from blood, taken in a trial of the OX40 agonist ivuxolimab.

The CDR3 here is CASSFSQGGYEQYF. The CDR3 nucleotides are TGTGCCAGCAGCTTTTCCCAGGGTGGCTACGAGCAGTACTTC. This sequence joins TRBV5-4 and TRBJ2-7, with D possibly matching TRBD1 (5 bases). With 2 bases removed from V and 3 bases from J, the gap between germline ends came to 12 bases. The CDR3 has 14 residues. The germline CDR1 and CDR2 sequences are SGHNT and YYREEE (reference sequence).